These T cell receptor beta chains were read from a single sample in a study of cytomegalovirus exposure and HLA in healthy donors. TCRdb keeps only in-frame clones here, not all; method: immunoSEQ multiplex PCR. The sample includes 66,000 or so clones, 95% to 98% of them seen just once. The sequencing input was PBMCs. Receptor source: a woman aged 18-29 years in good health and CMV-seropositive. Each CDR3 is given with its conserved first and last residue. Each record gives: D gene, V gene, J gene, clone size, CDR3 DNA, CDR3 protein. D genes are given only for firm matches. Clone size is not always given. Where it is, it says once, few, many or a class for expanded clones.

>-|TRBV9|TRBJ1-2|-
TGTGCCAGCAGCGACACCCACACCTTC
CASSDTHTF
>-|TRBV9|TRBJ2-7|-
TGTGCCAGCAGCAGTGAGCTAGGGACTCTGGGCGAGCAGTACTTC
CASSSELGTLGEQYF
>TRBD1|TRBV6-5|TRBJ2-3|-
TGTGCCAGCAGTTTCGACAGGGTTGGGGCAGATACGCAGTATTTT
CASSFDRVGADTQYF
>-|TRBV7-2|TRBJ1-1|once
TGTGCCAGCAGCTTAACGCTAGGTGGACAGAATGAAGCTTTCTTT
CASSLTLGGQNEAFF
>-|TRBV19|TRBJ2-1|-
TGTGCCAGTAGGTTAGATCAGGAGGCGGGATACAATGAGCAGTTCTTC
CASRLDQEAGYNEQFF
>TRBD2|TRBV11-2|TRBJ2-7|-
TGTGCCAGCAGCTTAGGACTAGCGGGCTACGAGCAGTACTTC
CASSLGLAGYEQYF
>TRBD2|TRBV11-2|TRBJ2-7|-
TGTGCCAGCAGCTCCGGACTAGACTACGAGCAGTACTTC
CASSSGLDYEQYF
>-|TRBV28|TRBJ2-5|-
TGTGCCAGCAGCCAGGACTACAACCAAGAGACCCAGTACTTC
CASSQDYNQETQYF
>TRBD2|TRBV9|TRBJ2-5|-
TGTGCCAGCAGCGGGGCTAGCGGGAGGGCAGAGACCCAGTACTTC
CASSGASGRAETQYF
>-|TRBV27|TRBJ1-1|-
TGTGCCAGCAGTCTAGCAGTAACCAACACTGAAGCTTTCTTT
CASSLAVTNTEAFF
>-|TRBV7-9|TRBJ2-1|-
TGTGCCAGCAGCTTACGTAGGGGCTCCTACAATGAGCAGTTCTTC
CASSLRRGSYNEQFF
>-|TRBV11-2|TRBJ1-3|-
TGTGCCAGCAGCTTATACACATACTCTGGAAACACCATATATTTT
CASSLYTYSGNTIYF
>TRBD2|TRBV6-1|TRBJ2-5|once
TGTGCCAGCAGTTTCCGGGGAGGGCAAGAGACCCAGTACTTC
CASSFRGGQETQYF
>-|TRBV27|TRBJ2-1|-
TGTGCCAGCAGTTCTGCTAGCGATGAGCAGTTCTTC
CASSSASDEQFF
>-|TRBV11-2|TRBJ2-2|-
TGTGCCAGCAGCTTAGAAGGTAGCGGGAACACCGGGGAGCTGTTTTTT
CASSLEGSGNTGELFF
>-|TRBV9|TRBJ2-6|-
TGTGCCAGCAGCGTAGACGGACAGACTTACTCTGGGGCCAACGTCCTGACTTTC
CASSVDGQTYSGANVLTF
>TRBD1|TRBV7-8|TRBJ2-2|-
TGTGCCAGCAGCTCCTTGGACAGGGCGGTGAACACCGGGGAGCTGTTTTTT
CASSSLDRAVNTGELFF
>-|TRBV29-1|TRBJ2-1|once
TGCAGCGTTGAACGGTTGTCTTTGGGGGCACCTCCTCCCTACAATGAGCAGTTCTTC
CSVERLSLGAPPPYNEQFF
>-|TRBV27|TRBJ1-3|-
TGTGCCAGCAGGGATAGGGGTATCCAAGGAAACACCATATATTTT
CASRDRGIQGNTIYF
>TRBD2|TRBV5-1|TRBJ2-7|-
TGCGCCAGCAGTTCTAGCGGAACCTACGAGCAGTACTTC
CASSSSGTYEQYF
>-|TRBV29-1|TRBJ2-7|once
TGCAGCGTTGAATTTTCTCGGGGCTACGAGCAGTACTTC
CSVEFSRGYEQYF
>TRBD2|TRBV6-4|TRBJ2-1|-
TGTGCCAGCAGTGCGGGACTAGCGGGAGAAAATGAGCAGTTCTTC
CASSAGLAGENEQFF
>TRBD2|TRBV6-5|TRBJ2-5|-
TGTGCCTCCCAAAGCCCCAGGGTGGGGGGGAGGACCCAGTACTTC
CASQSPRVGGRTQYF
>-|TRBV27|TRBJ1-5|-
TGTGCCAGCAGCCCCAGGGCGGGGCAGCCCCAGCATTTT
CASSPRAGQPQHF
>-|TRBV28|TRBJ2-7|-
TGTGCCAGCACCGACGGGCCTCCGGCGGGGCAGTACTTC
CASTDGPPAGQYF
>TRBD1|TRBV2|TRBJ1-5|-
TGTGCCAGCGAATCCCGGGACAGGGGATTTCAGCCCCAGCATTTT
CASESRDRGFQPQHF
>-|TRBV7-9|TRBJ1-3|-
TGTGCCAGCAGCTTAGAGTTAGCCACGTCTGGAAACACCATATATTTT
CASSLELATSGNTIYF
>TRBD1|TRBV11-2|TRBJ1-1|-
TGTGCCAGCAGCTTAGGCCCACAGGGGGCCGGCACTGAAGCTTTCTTT
CASSLGPQGAGTEAFF
>TRBD1|TRBV6-4|TRBJ2-7|-
TGTGCCAGCGACCAAGGGGGAGGACAGGGGGCGAGGGAGCAGTACTTC
CASDQGGGQGAREQYF
>TRBD1|TRBV28|TRBJ1-1|-
TGTGCCAGCAGATATACAGGGGGCTCGAACACTGAAGCTTTCTTT
CASRYTGGSNTEAFF
>-|TRBV5-1|TRBJ2-3|-
TGCGCCAGCAGTACCAGCGGGAGCACAGATACGCAGTATTTT
CASSTSGSTDTQYF
>TRBD2|TRBV10-2|TRBJ2-1|-
TGCGCCAGCGCCGGGACTATCCCCAATGAGCAGTTCTTC
CASAGTIPNEQFF
>-|TRBV30|TRBJ1-1|-
TGTGCCTGGAGGTGGCAGGGGCGGGGGACTGAAGCTTTCTTT
CAWRWQGRGTEAFF
>-|TRBV4-2|TRBJ1-1|-
TGTGCCAGCAGCCAAGGCCCCACTCAATCTGACAACTCTAAGGAAGCTTTCTTT
CASSQGPTQSDNSKEAFF
>-|TRBV5-8|TRBJ1-1|-
TGTGCCAGCACCACCCGGGGTAAGGGATTGAACACTGAAGCTTTCTTT
CASTTRGKGLNTEAFF
>-|TRBV2|TRBJ1-2|-
TGTGCCACCAGTGGTTGGCAGATTTATGGCTACACCTTC
CATSGWQIYGYTF
>-|TRBV29-1|TRBJ1-2|-
TGCAGCGCCCAGTCTAACTATGGCTACACCTTC
CSAQSNYGYTF
>TRBD1|TRBV7-9|TRBJ2-5|-
TGTGCCAGCAGCATGGGACAGGTCAAAGAGACCCAGTACTTC
CASSMGQVKETQYF
>TRBD2|TRBV11-2|TRBJ2-7|-
TGTGCCAGCAGCTCCGTGGGCCTCCTAGCGGGAGAGCAGTACTTC
CASSSVGLLAGEQYF
>-|TRBV7-9|TRBJ1-4|-
TGTGCCAGCAGCTTTATGGAGTCCGCGCCCACCCATGAAAAACTGTTTTTT
CASSFMESAPTHEKLFF
>TRBD1|TRBV27|TRBJ1-1|-
TGTGCCAGCAGTCGGGACAGGGGACTTAACACTGAAGCTTTCTTT
CASSRDRGLNTEAFF
>TRBD1|TRBV28|TRBJ1-2|once
TGTGCCAGCAGCATCAGGGGGTCACCGTATGGCTACACCTTC
CASSIRGSPYGYTF
>TRBD2|TRBV19|TRBJ2-1|-
TGTGCCAGTAGTAGAGGGACTAGCGGGATATCCTACAATGAGCAGTTCTTC
CASSRGTSGISYNEQFF
>-|TRBV4-2|TRBJ2-7|-
TGTGCCAGCAGCCGTGAGTTGCGTCAGGGATACGAGCAGTACTTC
CASSRELRQGYEQYF
>TRBD1|TRBV27|TRBJ2-1|-
TGTGCCAGCAGTTTGGCGGCCGGGACAGGGAAGAATGAGCAGTTCTTC
CASSLAAGTGKNEQFF
>TRBD1|TRBV9|TRBJ1-4|once
TGTGCCAGCAGCCCCTTTGCAGGGGGTTTTCCTCTTGCAACTAATGAAAAACTGTTTTTT
CASSPFAGGFPLATNEKLFF
>TRBD1|TRBV6-6|TRBJ1-1|-
TGTGCCAGCAGTCCGGGACAGGGGGGTTCCTCTGAAGCTTTCTTT
CASSPGQGGSSEAFF
>-|TRBV10-3|TRBJ2-5|-
TGTGCCATCAGTGAGAAACCGGGACACCACCAAGAGACCCAGTACTTC
CAISEKPGHHQETQYF
>TRBD1|TRBV5-1|TRBJ1-1|once
TGCGCCAGCACCACAGGGGGCCAAGCAAACACTGAAGCTTTCTTT
CASTTGGQANTEAFF
>TRBD2|TRBV2|TRBJ2-6|-
TGTGCCAGCAGGGGAGCGCGGACTAGCGGGACTAACTCTGGGGCCAACGTCCTGACTTTC
CASRGARTSGTNSGANVLTF
>-|TRBV12-5|TRBJ2-1|-
TGTGCTAGTGGTTCCGGAGGAGGAAGCTCCTACAATGAGCAGTTCTTC
CASGSGGGSSYNEQFF
>TRBD1|TRBV11-1|TRBJ2-7|-
TGTGCCAGCAGCAAACGGACAGGGGCCAACCACGAGCAGTACTTC
CASSKRTGANHEQYF
>TRBD1|TRBV5-6|TRBJ1-1|-
TGTGCCAGCAGCGGACAGGGGGGCTTAGCTTTCTTT
CASSGQGGLAFF
>TRBD2|TRBV28|TRBJ2-5|-
TGTGCCAGCAGCCACCTGAGCCGGGGGGGCGGTGAGACCCAGTACTTC
CASSHLSRGGGETQYF
>TRBD2|TRBV30|TRBJ2-1|-
TGTGCCTGGAGTAGGACCTTAGCGGGTGTCAAGGATGAGCAGTTCTTC
CAWSRTLAGVKDEQFF
>-|TRBV19|TRBJ2-7|-
TGTGCCAGTAGTATGGTCCAGGGTCCCCCCTACGAGCAGTACTTC
CASSMVQGPPYEQYF
>-|TRBV28|TRBJ2-7|-
TGTGCCACCCACCCCTCCTCCACTGGCGAGCAGTACTTC
CATHPSSTGEQYF
>-|TRBV9|TRBJ1-4|-
TGTGCCAGCAGCGTAGGTGGTGGGGCGGCTCTTAATGAAAAACTGTTTTTT
CASSVGGGAALNEKLFF
>TRBD2|TRBV6-5|TRBJ2-1|once
TGTGCCAGCAGAAGGAGCGGGAGGGCCGAGAATGAGCAGTTCTTC
CASRRSGRAENEQFF
>-|TRBV4-1|TRBJ1-3|-
TGCGCCAGCAGCCAGGACAGTCTTAAAAACTCTGGAAACACCATATATTTT
CASSQDSLKNSGNTIYF